The 16 T cell receptor beta chains in this list originate from one sample, sequenced in a study of T cells in Graves' hyperthyroidism and ophthalmopathy. Amplification of TCR beta CDR3 regions was performed using RNA transcripts as template. Researchers ran a first-round RT-PCR on the TCR CDR3 using the HTBI primer set. TCRdb reanalysed the multiplex PCR reads using MiXCR and keeps one entry per CDR3 protein. The data show some 370,000 distinct CDR3 sequences, approximately 18% seen once. The sequencing sample was made of blood. Source of these receptors: a young woman with Graves' hyperthyroidism that later progressed to Graves' ophthalmopathy.

At least ten counts were recorded for this clonotype. The chain is built from TRBV3-1 and TRBJ2-1, with 9 bases that match TRBD2. The germline V gene has CDR1 LGHDT and CDR2 YNNKEL (reference sequence). This CDR3 region has 15 residues. The ends lost 4 bases at V and 7 bases at J; junction bases unmatched: 8. The CDR3 sequence: CASSRVAGAGNEQFF. CDR3 sequence (DNA): TGTGCCAGCAGCCGGGTAGCGGGAGCCGGGAATGAGCAGTTCTTC.

The table lists this clonotype with many counts. The rearrangement joins TRBV6-1 to TRBJ2-2; TRBD2 matches 9 bases. J gave up 1 base and V 6 bases, and 3 bases lay outside the gene matches. CDR1 and CDR2 (germline): MNHNS, SASEGT. The CDR3 extends over 15 amino acids. CDR3 amino acids: CASSETSGNTGELFF. As DNA, the CDR3 is TGTGCCAGCAGCGAGACTAGCGGGAACACCGGGGAGCTGTTTTTT.

This clonotype has a count of ten or more. This chain links TRBV5-1 with TRBJ1-1; no firm D call. Germline CDR1 and CDR2: SGHRS and YFSETQ. The CDR3 spans 13 residues. Trimming shortened V by 4 bases and J by 2 bases, and 9 bases separated the two germline ends. The CDR3 loop is CASSKDGNTEAFF. In DNA, the CDR3 is TGCGCCAGCAGCAAGGACGGCAACACTGAAGCTTTCTTT.

The chain couples TRBV7-9 to TRBJ2-1, with 11 bases matching TRBD1. Trimming at V came to 5 bases and at J to 9 bases, leaving 9 bases not matched to a gene. Germline loops: CDR1 SEHNR, CDR2 FQNEAQ (reference sequence). CDR3 size: 15 residues. In nucleotides, the CDR3 is TGTGCCAGCAGCCACCCCCGGGACAGGGGGTCTGAGCAGTTCTTC. Its protein is CASSHPRDRGSEQFF. The variable domain in full, with the rest retrieved from reference TRBV7-9 and TRBJ2-1, is DTGVSQNPRHKITKRGQNVTFRCDPISEHNRLYWYRQTLGQGPEFLTYFQNEAQLEKSRLLSDRFSAERPKGSFSTLEIQRTEQGDSAMYLCASSHPRDRGSEQFFGPGTRLTVL.

This clonotype has only a few counts. The rearrangement joins TRBV7-2 to TRBJ2-1; 8 nucleotides match TRBD2. Germline values: CDR1 SGHTA, CDR2 FQGNSA. The J segment lost 6 bases and the V segment lost 5 bases, leaving 3 bases of the junction unmatched. This CDR3 spans 13 amino acids. CDR3: CASSESGSNEQFF. For the CDR3, the DNA is TGTGCCAGCAGCGAAAGCGGGAGCAATGAGCAGTTCTTC.

Many counts were recorded for this clonotype. J is TRBJ2-3 and V is TRBV3-1; D uncertain. Germline V lookup: CDR1 LGHDT, CDR2 YNNKEL (reference sequence). V lost 1 base, J lost 4 bases, and 0 bases lay in between. This CDR3 spans 11 amino acids. The CDR3 loop is CASSQADTQYF. CDR3 coding DNA: TGTGCCAGCAGCCAAGCAGATACGCAGTATTTT.

This sequence joins TRBV28 and TRBJ2-7, with D possibly being TRBD2 (6 bases). The V and J ends lost 8 bases and 7 bases respectively, with 21 bases between them. Looked up from germline, CDR1 is MDHEN and CDR2 is SYDVKM. The CDR3 totals 14 residues. The CDR3 spells CASLTTAGWSEQYF. Written as DNA, the CDR3 is TGTGCCAGCCTCACAACTGCGGGGTGGTCGGAGCAGTACTTC. Using reference TRBV28 and TRBJ2-7 for the parts outside the CDR3, the full variable domain is DVKVTQSSRYLVKRTGEKVFLECVQDMDHENMFWYRQDPGLGLRLIYFSYDVKMKEKGDIPEGYSVSREKKERFSLILESASTNQTSMYLCASLTTAGWSEQYFGPGTRLTVT.

V is TRBV5-1 and J is TRBJ2-1; possible D gene TRBD1, 6 bases. V was pared by 0 bases and J by 8 bases, with 15 bases between. The germline CDR1 and CDR2 sequences are SGHRS and YFSETQ. The CDR3 length is 15 residues. This CDR3 is CASSLVRGRDDEQFF. The CDR3 nucleotides read TGCGCCAGCAGCTTGGTCAGGGGAAGGGACGATGAGCAGTTCTTC. Using reference TRBV5-1 and TRBJ2-1 for the parts outside the CDR3, the full variable domain is KAGVTQTPRYLIKTRGQQVTLSCSPISGHRSVSWYQQTPGQGLQFLFEYFSETQRNKGNFPGRFSGRQFSNSRSEMNVSTLELGDSALYLCASSLVRGRDDEQFFGPGTRLTVL.

To note about this clonotype: A much larger clone is a single base away; this may be a read error. The chain links TRBV6-2 or TRBV6-3 to TRBJ2-3; D possibly uses TRBD1 or TRBD2 (5 bases each). The CDR3 runs 14 residues. V gave up 6 bases and J gave up 10 bases, with 20 bases separating them. Germline values: CDR1 MNHEY, CDR2 SVGEGT. This CDR3 is CASRDIQGHGAQYF. The CDR3, as DNA: TGTGCCAGCAGAGATATTCAGGGCCACGGGGCGCAGTATTTT.

This clonotype was detected many times. CDR3 in amino acids: CASSQVAPAEAFF. CDR3 DNA sequence: TGTGCCAGCAGTCAGGTCGCCCCTGCGGAGGCTTTCTTT. The chain links TRBV12-3 or TRBV12-4 to TRBJ1-1; D not resolved. This CDR3 is built from 13 residues. Trimming took 5 bases from V and 11 from J, leaving 18 bases between them.

This clonotype was counted at least ten times. The V call is TRBV6-1, the J call TRBJ1-1; D remains unclear. V dropped 2 bases and J dropped 4 bases, with 11 bases sitting between them. The length of the CDR3 is 14 residues. Germline loops: CDR1 MNHNS, CDR2 SASEGT. CDR3 in amino acids: CASSETAVGTEAFF. The DNA for the CDR3 is TGTGCCAGCAGTGAAACAGCGGTGGGCACTGAAGCTTTCTTT.

This clonotype was seen many times. The rearrangement links TRBV27 to TRBJ2-7; D is uncertain. CDR1 and CDR2 (germline): MNHEY, SMNVEV (reference sequence). This CDR3 spans 13 amino acids. V gave up 5 bases and J gave up 3 bases, with 11 bases separating them. DNA for the CDR3: TGTGCCAGCAGTCCGGGCAGGTTCTACGAGCAGTACTTC. Protein: CASSPGRFYEQYF.

CDR3 DNA sequence: TGTGCCAGCAGCGGACTAGCGGGATCGGACGAGCAGTACTTC. As protein: CASSGLAGSDEQYF. The chain combines TRBV11-2 with TRBJ2-7, with 12 positions matching TRBD2. Germline V CDR1 and CDR2: SGHAT, FQNNGV. The CDR3 covers 14 residues. V lost 5 bases to trimming and J lost 5 bases; unmatched junction nucleotides: 4.

Remarks on this clonotype: This sequence may be a read error, since a much larger clone differs from it by one base. The chain links TRBV27 to TRBJ1-5; possible D gene TRBD1, 5 bases. CDR1 is MNHEY, CDR2 SMNVEV, per germline (reference sequence). The CDR3 is 13 amino acids. CDR3 DNA: TGTGCCAGAAGTTTCTCACGGGGGTCGCCCCAGCATTTT. Amino acid sequence: CARSFSRGSPQHF.

This clonotype has a count of ten or more. The gene calls are TRBV29-1 and TRBJ2-1, with 9 nucleotides matching TRBD2. The V segment lost 6 bases and the J segment 4 bases; nucleotides outside the gene matches: 10. The CDR3 length is 15 residues. Germline V CDR1 and CDR2: SQVTM, ANQGSEA. The chain's CDR3 is CSVQIAGEPYNEQFF. DNA for the CDR3: TGCAGCGTCCAAATAGCGGGAGAGCCTTACAATGAGCAGTTCTTC.

In its sample, this clonotype was seen many times. The V gene is TRBV6-1, the J gene TRBJ2-1; D is unclear. V shed 0 bases and J shed 3 bases, with 18 bases lying between them. The V gene's germline CDR1 is MNHNS and CDR2 SASEGT. The CDR3 has 18 amino acids. This chain's CDR3 is CASSEAPVGRAYYNEQFF. In nucleotides, the CDR3 is TGTGCCAGCAGTGAAGCCCCGGTGGGCCGGGCGTACTACAATGAGCAGTTCTTC.